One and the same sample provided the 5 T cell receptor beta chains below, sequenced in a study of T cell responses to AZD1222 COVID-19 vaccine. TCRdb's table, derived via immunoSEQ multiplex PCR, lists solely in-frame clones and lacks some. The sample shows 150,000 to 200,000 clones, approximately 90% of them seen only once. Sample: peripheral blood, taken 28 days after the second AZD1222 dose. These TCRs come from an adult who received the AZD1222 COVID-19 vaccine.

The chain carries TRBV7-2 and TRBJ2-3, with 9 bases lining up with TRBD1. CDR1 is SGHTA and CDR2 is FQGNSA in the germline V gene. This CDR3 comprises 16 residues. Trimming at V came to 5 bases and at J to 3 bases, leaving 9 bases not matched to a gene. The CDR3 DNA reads TGTGCCAGCAGCCCTAGGGGGACAGGGTGGACAGATACGCAGTATTTT. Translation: CASSPRGTGWTDTQYF.

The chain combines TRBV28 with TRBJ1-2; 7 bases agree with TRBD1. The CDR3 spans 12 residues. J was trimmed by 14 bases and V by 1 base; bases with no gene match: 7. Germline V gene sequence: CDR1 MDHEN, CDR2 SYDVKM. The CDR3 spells CASSLFRQGRTF. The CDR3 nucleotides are TGTGCCAGCAGTTTATTCCGACAGGGAAGAACCTTC.

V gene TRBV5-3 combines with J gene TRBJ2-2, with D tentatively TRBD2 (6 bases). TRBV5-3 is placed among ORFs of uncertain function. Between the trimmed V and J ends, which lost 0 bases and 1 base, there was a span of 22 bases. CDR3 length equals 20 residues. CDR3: CARSLGQRNPGTENTGELFF. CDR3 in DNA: TGTGCCAGAAGCTTGGGACAGCGCAACCCCGGGACTGAGAACACCGGGGAGCTGTTTTTT.

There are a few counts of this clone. The CDR3 bases are TGTGCCAGCAGCGTTGGGACAGGGGCCACCTACGAGCAGTACTTC. Protein product: CASSVGTGATYEQYF. This chain joins TRBV9 and TRBJ2-7, with 10 bases identical to TRBD1. The CDR3 contains 15 residues. CDR1 and CDR2 from the germline V gene are SGDLS and YYNGEE. V trimming: 2 bases; J trimming: 2 bases; junction bases outside the gene matches: 4.

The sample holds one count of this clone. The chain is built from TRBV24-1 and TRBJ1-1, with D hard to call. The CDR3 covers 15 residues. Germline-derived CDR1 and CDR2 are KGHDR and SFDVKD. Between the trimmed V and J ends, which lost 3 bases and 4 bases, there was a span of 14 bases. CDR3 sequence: CATSDPSGPSTEAFF. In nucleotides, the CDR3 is TGTGCCACCAGTGATCCGAGCGGTCCTTCCACTGAAGCTTTCTTT.